This TCR beta chain was sequenced during a study of cytomegalovirus exposure and HLA in healthy donors. Turning to the study itself: From donors who were HLA-typed, an early data release held approximately 84 million unique TCRs.

Of note for this clone: Antigen specificity is unknown.

Vbeta (60) and Jbeta (13) primers were used in the PCR. Assay used: immunoSEQ multiplex PCR; TCRdb lists only in-frame clones, some missing. The sample lists around 180,000 clones, 84% occurring once. Study-wide findings and caveats: Based on reports, TCR beta sequences accurately predicted HLA-A and HLA-B alleles for most subjects.

Sequencing was done on a sample of PBMCs. The receptor was isolated from a girl between 5 and 17 years old in good health and CMV-seropositive.

The DNA for the CDR3 is TGTGCCAGCACCTCGGGTCGGTGGTCCTACAATGAGCAGTTCTTC. Encoded protein: CASTSGRWSYNEQFF. J is TRBJ2-1 and V is TRBV5-6, with unresolved D. V shed 6 bases and J shed 1 base, with 14 bases lying between them. The germline gives CDR1 SGHDT, CDR2 YYEEEE. The CDR3 covers 15 residues.